A selection of T cell receptor beta chains follows, all from one sample in a study of blood T cell repertoires in COVID-19. Sequencing used immunoSEQ multiplex PCR; TCRdb keeps in-frame clones, though not all of them. The sample lists 380,000 or so clones, roughly 90% seen once, with approximately 0.96% in the top ten. Sequencing was done on a sample of PBMCs or T cells enriched from blood (not recorded which). The source of these receptors is a woman in her twenties or thirties with acute COVID-19. The CDR3 runs from the conserved cysteine through the conserved F or W. A D gene is named only where the DNA matches it firmly. Expanded clones get a size class; other rows say once, few or many, or leave the size out.

size,D,V,J,CDR3
NA,NA,TRBV5-5,TRBJ1-1,CASSLAGRGNTEAFF
NA,TRBD1,TRBV25-1,TRBJ1-5,CASGSSGTGNQPQHF
NA,NA,TRBV20-1,TRBJ2-7,CSASAGEQYF
NA,NA,TRBV10-3,TRBJ2-2,CAISELRTLFEIGELFF
NA,NA,TRBV7-3,TRBJ1-1,CASSNTGLNTEAFF
NA,TRBD2,TRBV3-1/TRBV3-2,TRBJ2-7,CASSPLAGAAYEQYF
NA,NA,TRBV19,TRBJ1-1,CASRQIALGRENTEAFF
NA,TRBD1,TRBV12-3/TRBV12-4,TRBJ1-2,CASSPTGGYGYTF
NA,NA,TRBV28,TRBJ1-5,CASRLDSNQPQHF
once,TRBD1,TRBV29-1,TRBJ2-5,CSVERGTGEETQYF
NA,NA,TRBV19,TRBJ1-1,CASSTGLAEAFF
NA,NA,TRBV12-3/TRBV12-4,TRBJ1-5,CASTSSRQPQHF
NA,NA,TRBV5-5,TRBJ2-7,CASSRYQGYEQYF
NA,NA,TRBV7-9,TRBJ1-1,CASGTGARYEAFF
NA,NA,TRBV5-1,TRBJ1-4,CASREQSTNEKLFF
NA,TRBD1,TRBV30,TRBJ1-5,CAWSAEDRGNQPQHF
NA,NA,TRBV27,TRBJ2-3,CASREQGARKGSDTQYF
NA,TRBD1,TRBV9,TRBJ1-1,CASSEDRVTNTEAFF
once,NA,TRBV7-2,TRBJ2-3,CASRPGTSTDTQYF
NA,NA,TRBV7-3,TRBJ2-3,CASSPGPSTDTQYF
once,TRBD2,TRBV6-6,TRBJ2-2,CASSHRPVSGGVLRELFF
NA,NA,TRBV27,TRBJ1-1,CASSPDRLSNTEAFF
NA,NA,TRBV6-5,TRBJ1-2,CASSYDRIYGYTF
NA,NA,TRBV4-1,TRBJ1-5,CASSQDGAASLSNQPQHF